What follows are 22 T cell receptor beta chains derived from one specimen sequenced in a study of technical replicates of blood from a few donors. Profiling relied on immunoSEQ multiplex PCR, and the TCRdb table lists in-frame clones only, not all of them. The sample lists around 77,000 clones, over 85% occurring once. Material: T cells isolated from PBMCs. All receptors derive from a human donor in good health.

The chain joins TRBV10-3 to TRBJ1-2, with 10 bases aligning to TRBD1. CDR1 and CDR2 (germline): ENHRY, SYGVKD. The trim removed 2 bases at V and 0 bases at J, leaving 3 bases unmatched. This CDR3 contains 16 residues. CDR3 DNA: TGTGCCATCAGTGAGACAGGACAGGGGGCTAACTATGGCTACACCTTC. It encodes CAISETGQGANYGYTF.

The rearrangement links TRBV7-9 to TRBJ2-5, with 9 bases that match TRBD1. Germline V gives CDR1 SEHNR, CDR2 FQNEAQ (reference sequence). The CDR3 totals 16 residues. V lost 1 base and J lost 2; bases outside the gene matches: 5. In nucleotides, the CDR3 is TGTGCCAGCAGCTTAGGAGACAGGGGGTTACAAGAGACCCAGTACTTC. This gives the protein CASSLGDRGLQETQYF.

V gene TRBV10-3 combines with J gene TRBJ2-7; no clear D. Germline assignment: CDR1 ENHRY and CDR2 SYGVKD. The CDR3 spans 14 residues. V gave up 4 bases and J gave up 4 bases, with 14 bases separating them. CDR3 sequence reads: CAISGSQGGYEQYF. CDR3 bases: TGTGCCATCAGTGGGAGCCAAGGTGGGTACGAGCAGTACTTC.

This chain joins TRBV27 and TRBJ2-4; 7 positions agree with TRBD2. The V gene's germline CDR1 is MNHEY and CDR2 SMNVEV (reference sequence). The CDR3 contains 15 residues. The V and J ends lost 7 bases and 8 bases, in that order; junction bases with no gene match: 14. Here the CDR3 reads CASTVTAGVGYIQYF. The DNA for the CDR3 is TGTGCCAGCACGGTCACGGCGGGAGTGGGTTACATTCAGTACTTC.

The chain employs TRBV7-6 and TRBJ2-1, with 7 positions matching TRBD1. CDR3 length: 16 residues. Germline-derived CDR1 and CDR2 are SGHVS and FNYEAQ. V trimming: 2 bases; J trimming: 3 bases; junction bases outside the gene matches: 7. In nucleotides, the CDR3 is TGTGCCAGCAGCTTATGGGAGACAGGGCACTACAATGAGCAGTTCTTC. Protein: CASSLWETGHYNEQFF.

The rearrangement uses TRBV7-9 and TRBJ2-1; tentative D call: TRBD2 (6 bases). The CDR3 consists of 14 residues. V shed 4 bases and J shed 4 bases, with 11 bases lying between them. CDR1 is SEHNR, CDR2 FQNEAQ, per germline (reference sequence). CDR3 sequence: CASSSTSLYNEQFF. CDR3 bases: TGTGCCAGCAGCTCTACTAGCCTATACAATGAGCAGTTCTTC. The variable domain in full, completed from reference TRBV7-9 and TRBJ2-1, reads DTGVSQNPRHKITKRGQNVTFRCDPISEHNRLYWYRQTLGQGPEFLTYFQNEAQLEKSRLLSDRFSAERPKGSFSTLEIQRTEQGDSAMYLCASSSTSLYNEQFFGPGTRLTVL.

This clone was picked up one time. V and J are TRBV7-9 and TRBJ2-4; D is uncertain. The CDR3 length is 12 residues. The germline gives CDR1 SEHNR, CDR2 FQNEAQ (reference sequence). V gave up 1 base and J gave up 9 bases, with 7 bases separating them. In DNA form, the CDR3 reads TGTGCCAGCAGCTTAGATAGGAGCATTCAGTACTTC. The encoded protein is CASSLDRSIQYF.

A single count supports this clone. V gene TRBV18 combines with J gene TRBJ2-7; D may be TRBD1 (5 bases). V lost 5 bases and J 5 bases, leaving 10 bases between the germline ends. The CDR3 loop spans 12 amino acids. Germline V gives CDR1 KGHSH, CDR2 LQKENI. The CDR3 loop reads CASSDQGNEQYF. The DNA of the CDR3 is TGTGCCAGCTCAGACCAGGGTAACGAGCAGTACTTC.

V usage is TRBV28 and J usage is TRBJ1-2; 7 nucleotides align to TRBD1. Germline V gene data show CDR1 as MDHEN and CDR2 as SYDVKM. The CDR3 is made up of 14 amino acids. The J segment lost 3 bases and the V segment lost 4 bases, leaving 5 bases of the junction unmatched. The CDR3 coding sequence is TGTGCCAGCAGTTCGCCCGACAGGGACTATGGCTACACCTTC. Encoded protein: CASSSPDRDYGYTF.

V gene TRBV27 combines with J gene TRBJ1-5; 7 bases align to TRBD1. Germline V gene data show CDR1 as MNHEY and CDR2 as SMNVEV (reference sequence). The CDR3 is 16 residues long. The V segment lost 5 bases and the J segment 5 bases; nucleotides outside the gene matches: 12. CDR3 in amino acids: CASSPYTTGIHQPQHF. The CDR3, as DNA: TGTGCCAGCAGTCCCTATACGACAGGGATTCATCAGCCCCAGCATTTT.

The V gene is TRBV29-1, the J gene TRBJ2-2, with a possible D match to TRBD1 (6 bases). The germline gives CDR1 SQVTM, CDR2 ANQGSEA. Trimming removed 4 bases from V and 5 bases from J, with 14 bases in between. This CDR3 contains 14 residues. The CDR3 coding sequence is TGCAGCGTTGTATCGCAGGGGAGAACCGGGGAGCTGTTTTTT. Protein: CSVVSQGRTGELFF.

The chain joins TRBV7-9 to TRBJ2-1, with TRBD2 identical over 8 bases. The ends lost 5 bases at V and 8 bases at J; junction bases unmatched: 5. The CDR3 is 13 residues long. The V gene's germline CDR1 is SEHNR and CDR2 FQNEAQ (reference sequence). The CDR3 reads CASSPPGGDEQFF. CDR3 bases: TGTGCCAGCAGCCCCCCGGGGGGGGATGAGCAGTTCTTC.

This chain uses TRBV6-1 with TRBJ2-7, with D tentatively TRBD1 (5 bases). Per the germline V gene, CDR1 is MNHNS and CDR2 is SASEGT. Between the trimmed V and J ends, which lost 0 bases and 3 bases, there was a span of 12 bases. The CDR3 sequence is 15 residues long. In nucleotides, the CDR3 is TGTGCCAGCAGTGAAGCTAATGGACACATCTACGAGCAGTACTTC. Residues: CASSEANGHIYEQYF.

V is TRBV5-1 and J is TRBJ1-2; D is uncertain. The CDR3 is 15 amino acids. CDR1 and CDR2 (germline): SGHRS, YFSETQ. Trimming took 1 base from V and 4 from J, leaving 14 bases between them. CDR3 amino acids: CASSLSTGHGYGYTF. The CDR3 DNA sequence: TGCGCCAGCAGCTTGTCCACCGGTCACGGCTATGGCTACACCTTC.

The gene calls are TRBV5-4 and TRBJ1-1; D is unclear. CDR3 length: 14 residues. The ends were cut back, 6 bases at V and 2 bases at J, with 14 bases in the middle. Germline assignment: CDR1 SGHNT and CDR2 YYREEE (reference sequence). The CDR3 loop is CASTTEAKNTEAFF. Written as DNA, the CDR3 is TGTGCCAGCACCACGGAGGCGAAAAACACTGAAGCTTTCTTT. Together with reference TRBV5-4 and TRBJ1-1, the CDR3 gives the full variable domain: ETGVTQSPTHLIKTRGQQVTLRCSSQSGHNTVSWYQQALGQGPQFIFQYYREEENGRGNFPPRFSGLQFPNYSSELNVNALELDDSALYLCASTTEAKNTEAFFGQGTRLTVV.

This clone was recorded once. This rearrangement joins TRBV7-8 to TRBJ1-2; 7 bases agree with TRBD1. Germline V gene sequence: CDR1 SGHVS, CDR2 FQNEAQ. The CDR3 contains 14 residues. V dropped 1 base and J dropped 2; count of bases not matched to a gene: 1. The CDR3 loop is CASSLDRGNYGYTF. In DNA form, the CDR3 reads TGTGCCAGCAGCTTAGACAGGGGCAACTATGGCTACACCTTC.

The CDR3, as DNA: TGTGCCAGCTTAGGGGACGAGACAGGGCTTCTTTACTACGAGCAGTACTTC. Amino acid sequence: CASLGDETGLLYYEQYF. The V and J genes are TRBV7-8 and TRBJ2-7, with 7 positions matching TRBD1. Germline V gives CDR1 SGHVS, CDR2 FQNEAQ. This CDR3 is built from 17 residues. V was pared by 8 bases and J by 3 bases, with 19 bases of the junction left unmatched.

The chain links TRBV11-3 to TRBJ2-7; a possible D gene is TRBD2 (6 bases). Germline V gives CDR1 SGHNT, CDR2 YENEEA. The V end was cut by 4 bases, the J end by 7 bases, with 11 bases between. The CDR3 consists of 12 residues. Here the CDR3 DNA reads TGTGCCAGCAGCTCAGCGGGTCGGGAGCAGTACTTC. This gives the protein CASSSAGREQYF.

The chain employs TRBV4-3 and TRBJ2-3; the match to TRBD2 covers 11 bases. V lost 0 bases, J lost 5 bases, and 4 bases stayed unmatched. The CDR3 runs to 16 residues. Germline V gene sequence: CDR1 LGHNA, CDR2 YSLEER. The CDR3 DNA reads as TGCGCCAGCAGCCAAGACGTAGCGGGAGGGCGAGATACGCAGTATTTT. Translated, it gives CASSQDVAGGRDTQYF.

The genes are TRBV19 and TRBJ2-7; 11 nucleotides match TRBD2. CDR1 and CDR2 from the germline V gene are LNHDA and SQIVND (reference sequence). The CDR3 loop spans 15 amino acids. V gave up 8 bases and J gave up 5 bases; unmatched junction bases: 11. The CDR3 protein is CASSPIAGGPHEQYF. CDR3 DNA sequence: TGTGCCAGTTCGCCCATAGCGGGAGGGCCCCACGAGCAGTACTTC.

V usage is TRBV7-9 and J usage is TRBJ2-7; D possibly corresponds to TRBD1 (6 bases). The CDR3 extends over 14 amino acids. V lost 6 bases to trimming and J lost 6 bases, with 18 bases between them. Germline V gives CDR1 SEHNR, CDR2 FQNEAQ (reference sequence). The DNA for the CDR3 is TGTGCCAGCAGGGACAGAAGCAGCCCGGGCGAGCAGTACTTC. This codes for CASRDRSSPGEQYF.

V is TRBV9 and J is TRBJ1-2; maybe TRBD1 (5 bases). The CDR3 loop spans 14 amino acids. V shed 0 bases and J shed 3 bases, with 9 bases lying between them. Germline CDR1 and CDR2: SGDLS and YYNGEE. CDR3 bases: TGTGCCAGCAGCGTAGACGGGGGGTACTATGGCTACACCTTC. The encoded protein is CASSVDGGYYGYTF.